The 21 T cell receptor beta chains in this list originate from one sample, sequenced in a study of shared T cell receptors in the human thymus. Repertoires were generated with immunoSEQ multiplex PCR, while TCRdb's copy carries only in-frame clones and drops some. The sample records about 660,000 clones, around 87% being singletons. These data were also filed under a second study, of human thymus T cells.

The sample was thymocytes. Receptors were obtained from a boy in the first two years of life with a congenital heart defect.

CDR3 in amino acids: CASSFFGTGNGDEQFF. The DNA for the CDR3 is TGTGCCAGCAGCTTCTTCGGGACAGGGAATGGGGATGAGCAGTTCTTC. This sequence joins TRBV5-6 and TRBJ2-1, with 9 bases fitting TRBD1. With 2 bases clipped from V and 8 bases from J, the junction kept 11 bases outside the gene matches. CDR1 and CDR2 from the germline V gene are SGHDT and YYEEEE. This CDR3 comprises 16 residues.

The chain couples TRBV27 to TRBJ1-1, with D possibly matching TRBD1 (5 bases). With 2 bases removed from V and 2 bases from J, the gap between germline ends came to 9 bases. Germline values: CDR1 MNHEY, CDR2 SMNVEV (reference sequence). This CDR3 contains 14 residues. The CDR3 protein is CASSLKGRNTEAFF. As DNA, the CDR3 is TGTGCCAGCAGTTTAAAGGGGCGTAACACTGAAGCTTTCTTT.

Concerning this clone itself: The same CDR3 can be traced to other DNA sequences in this sample. The genes are TRBV4-1 and TRBJ1-1; perhaps TRBD1 as D (6 bases). CDR3 length equals 14 residues. The germline V and J ends were trimmed by 4 bases and 1 base, with 10 bases remaining between them. CDR1 MGHRA and CDR2 YSYEKL come from the germline V gene. The CDR3 coding sequence is TGCGCCAGCAGCCCCCGACAGGAGAACACTGAAGCTTTCTTT. Its protein is CASSPRQENTEAFF.

CDR3 amino acids: CATSSPRAFYEQYF. As DNA, the CDR3 is TGTGCCACCAGCTCCCCCAGGGCGTTCTACGAGCAGTACTTC. V usage is TRBV15 and J usage is TRBJ2-7, with D possibly being TRBD1 (5 bases). Germline V CDR1 and CDR2: LNHNV, YYDKDF (reference sequence). The CDR3 is 14 residues long. V lost 5 bases and J lost 3, with 14 bases in between.

This clone has just a few counts. The V gene is TRBV18, the J gene TRBJ2-7; possibly TRBD2 for D (6 bases). Germline lookup yields CDR1 KGHSH and CDR2 LQKENI. V lost 5 bases and J 0 bases, leaving 17 bases between the germline ends. The CDR3 sequence is 16 residues long. CDR3 residues: CASSGGLVRSSYEQYF. In DNA, the CDR3 is TGTGCCAGCTCAGGGGGGTTGGTGCGGAGCTCCTACGAGCAGTACTTC.

The chain combines TRBV27 with TRBJ2-7; no clear D. The CDR3 length is 11 residues. Germline V gene lookup returns CDR1 MNHEY and CDR2 SMNVEV (reference sequence). V lost 6 bases, J lost 3 bases, and 6 bases lay in between. The CDR3 sequence: CASSPNYEQYF. The CDR3 region has the DNA TGTGCCAGCAGCCCCAACTACGAGCAGTACTTC.

V and J are TRBV29-1 and TRBJ2-7; the D gene is possibly TRBD1 (6 bases). CDR1 and CDR2 from the germline V gene are SQVTM and ANQGSEA. V was clipped by 3 bases and J by 4 bases, with 10 bases between them. The CDR3 loop spans 12 amino acids. The CDR3 sequence: CSVEEDSYEQYF. For the CDR3, the DNA is TGCAGCGTTGAGGAGGACAGTTACGAGCAGTACTTC.

This clone occurred once. The chain has TRBV7-6 and TRBJ1-6; D perhaps matches TRBD1 (6 bases). The germline V gene encodes CDR1 SGHVS and CDR2 FNYEAQ. V shed 6 bases and J shed 8 bases, with 17 bases lying between them. This CDR3 comprises 15 residues. This CDR3 is CASSPYGQTDSPLHF. The CDR3 nucleotides are TGTGCCAGCAGTCCCTACGGACAGACGGATTCACCCCTCCACTTT.

Turning to this clone: This specimen includes other DNA sequences encoding the same CDR3. This chain links TRBV7-2 with TRBJ2-3; D call uncertain. V shed 5 bases and J shed 0 bases, with 9 bases lying between them. Germline CDR1 is SGHTA and CDR2 is FQGNSA. The CDR3 totals 14 residues. CDR3 loop: CASSAGSSTDTQYF. The DNA for the CDR3 is TGTGCCAGCAGCGCCGGGTCTAGCACAGATACGCAGTATTTT.

The V gene is TRBV10-2, the J gene TRBJ2-7; 9 bases match TRBD1. The V gene's germline CDR1 is WSHSY and CDR2 SAAADI. V shed 3 bases, J shed 9 bases, and the junction held 12 bases outside the gene matches. There are 15 residues in the CDR3. The CDR3 region has the DNA TGCGCCAGCAGTGAATCGGGACAGGGTATCCCAGGGCAGTACTTC. Encoded protein: CASSESGQGIPGQYF.

The genes are TRBV4-3 and TRBJ2-2; 7 nucleotides match TRBD1. The length of the CDR3 is 16 residues. V trimming: 0 bases; J trimming: 5 bases; junction bases outside the gene matches: 6. Germline V gene data show CDR1 as LGHNA and CDR2 as YSLEER. CDR3 nucleotides: TGCGCCAGCAGCCAAGAACCCAGGGGGTTAACCGGGGAGCTGTTTTTT. It encodes CASSQEPRGLTGELFF.

The V and J genes are TRBV28 and TRBJ2-7; D unclear. This CDR3 has 13 amino acids. V was shortened by 6 bases and J by 2 bases, with 11 bases between the two germline ends. The germline V gene encodes CDR1 MDHEN and CDR2 SYDVKM. The CDR3 bases are TGTGCCAGCAGCCTCAGGAATCCCTACGAGCAGTACTTC. It yields the protein CASSLRNPYEQYF.

The chain uses TRBV28 and TRBJ2-7, with a tentative D call TRBD2 (6 bases). The CDR3 is made up of 14 amino acids. Trimming took 6 bases from V and 2 from J, leaving 14 bases between them. Germline CDR1 MDHEN, CDR2 SYDVKM. CDR3 loop: CASSSPGLTYEQYF. For the CDR3, the DNA is TGTGCCAGCAGCTCTCCGGGACTCACCTACGAGCAGTACTTC.

The V and J genes are TRBV28 and TRBJ2-7, with D possibly matching TRBD2 (5 bases). Germline CDR1 is MDHEN and CDR2 is SYDVKM. Trimming cost V 3 bases and J 3 bases, with 24 bases left between them. This CDR3 is built from 18 residues. CDR3 nucleotides: TGTGCCAGCAGTTTCACGCAAAACGCTAGGACTTTTTACTACGAGCAGTACTTC. This gives the protein CASSFTQNARTFYYEQYF.

This rearrangement joins TRBV7-9 to TRBJ2-2; 11 nucleotides align to TRBD2. Germline CDR1 and CDR2: SEHNR and FQNEAQ (reference sequence). This CDR3 region has 18 residues. V lost 3 bases and J lost 7; bases outside the gene matches: 13. The CDR3 bases are TGTGCCAGCAGCTTCGAACGTAGCGGGAGGGACTTTGGCGGGGAGCTGTTTTTT. Translation gives CASSFERSGRDFGGELFF.

The rearrangement links TRBV4-3 to TRBJ2-3; D may be TRBD2 (6 bases). Trimming took off 1 base at V and 4 bases at J, with 9 bases between the two ends. This CDR3 spans 14 amino acids. Germline loops: CDR1 LGHNA, CDR2 YSLEER. This CDR3 reads CASSQAGRPDTQYF. CDR3 DNA sequence: TGCGCCAGCAGCCAAGCAGGGAGGCCAGATACGCAGTATTTT.

The J gene is TRBJ2-7, the V gene TRBV6-6, with 7 positions matching TRBD1. The CDR3 is 15 amino acids. Germline trimming cut 6 bases from V and 0 bases from J; bases unmatched to any gene: 8. Germline V gene data show CDR1 as MNHNY and CDR2 as SVGAGI (reference sequence). In DNA, the CDR3 is TGTGCCAGCAGGACTGGACAGGTACTCTCCTACGAGCAGTACTTC. Residues: CASRTGQVLSYEQYF.

The chain carries TRBV14 and TRBJ2-1; D is unresolved. CDR3 length: 11 residues. V lost 1 base and J lost 7, with 2 bases in between. Germline V gene lookup returns CDR1 SGHDN and CDR2 FVKESK. The CDR3 region is CASSQANEQFF. The CDR3 DNA follows: TGTGCCAGCAGCCAAGCAAATGAGCAGTTCTTC.

The chain is built from TRBV28 and TRBJ1-1, with D uncertain. This CDR3 contains 14 residues. Germline V gene lookup returns CDR1 MDHEN and CDR2 SYDVKM. The V gene lost 3 bases and the J gene lost 1 base, with 9 bases spanning the gap. This CDR3 reads CASSFEHKNTEAFF. The CDR3 DNA sequence: TGTGCCAGCAGTTTCGAACACAAGAACACTGAAGCTTTCTTT.

The CDR3 DNA is TGCGCCAGCAGCTTGTGGGTCGGGGACATCTGGTCCTACGAGCAGTACTTC. Protein: CASSLWVGDIWSYEQYF. The chain has TRBV5-1 and TRBJ2-7; maybe TRBD1 (6 bases). Germline CDR1 SGHRS, CDR2 YFSETQ. This CDR3 comprises 17 residues. V shed 1 base and J shed 1 base, with 18 bases lying between them.

This clone was seen just once. V usage is TRBV13 and J usage is TRBJ2-7; TRBD1 is a possible D gene (5 bases). This CDR3 contains 13 residues. Trimming pared 6 bases from V and 1 base from J, leaving 10 bases between. CDR1 PRHDT and CDR2 FYEKMQ come from the germline V gene (reference sequence). CDR3 sequence (DNA): TGTGCCAGCAGTGGTCAGGGTTCCTACGAGCAGTACTTC. Protein: CASSGQGSYEQYF.